These 2 T cell receptor beta chains came from one sample sequenced in a study of identical twins. TCRdb ran MiXCR on the 5' RACE reads and lists one entry per CDR3 protein. Among approximately 500,000 distinct CDR3 sequences listed, approximately 14% were seen once. In addition, the sample was reused for a study of yellow fever vaccine responses in identical twins.

Specimen: CD4+ T cells sorted from blood. The receptors shown here come from a young woman in good health.

This chain connects TRBV2 to TRBJ2-7; 7 positions match TRBD2. V was pared by 7 bases and J by 2 bases, with 8 bases of the junction left unmatched. From germline, CDR1 is SNHLY and CDR2 FYNNEI. The CDR3 runs to 14 residues. For the CDR3, the DNA is TGTGCCAGCAATCAATTGGGGGGGACCTACGAGCAGTACGTC. Protein: CASNQLGGTYEQYV.

J is TRBJ2-5 and V is TRBV7-9; TRBD2 agrees at 11 bases. The CDR3 contains 17 residues. Per the germline V gene, CDR1 is SEHNR and CDR2 is FQNEAQ (reference sequence). Germline trimming cut 2 bases from V and 6 bases from J; bases unmatched to any gene: 11. CDR3 sequence reads: CASSLILTSGSGKTQYF. In nucleotides, the CDR3 is TGTGCCAGCAGCTTAATCCTAACTAGCGGGAGTGGGAAGACCCAGTACTTC.